The 22 T cell receptor beta chains listed next were all sequenced from one sample in a study of T cells in women clearing cervical HPV infection listed by TCRdb under 2018. Library construction relied on the immunoSEQ multiplex PCR assay. What TCRdb holds here is the immuneACCESS table cut down to in-frame rearrangements. Part of the clones is not present; checked against another copy, under half of the missing clones reflect an unresolved V gene, and the others are unexplained. The table kept for this sample lists about 14,000 clones. The ten biggest clones cover less than 10% of the sample. Sequencing input: blood buffy coat. These receptors were collected from a woman aged 18 to 75 with a cervical HPV16 infection that either progressed to CIN3+ or cleared (not recorded which).

In regard to this clone: Read sequence stops 3 residues before the CDR3 end, and the germline J gene provides the missing end. The chain is built from TRBV19 and TRBJ1-6, with 11 nucleotides matching TRBD1. The CDR3 has 19 residues. Germline V gene lookup returns CDR1 LNHDA and CDR2 SQIVND (reference sequence). With 7 bases clipped from V and 0 bases from J, the junction kept 11 bases outside the gene matches. CDR3: CASNNGQGAESSYNSPLHF. CDR3 DNA (partial): TGTGCCAGTAATAACGGACAGGGGGCCGAAAGCTCCTATAATTCACCC. Filled out from reference TRBV19 and TRBJ1-6, the complete variable domain reads DGGITQSPKYLFRKEGQNVTLSCEQNLNHDAMYWYRQDPGQGLRLIYYSQIVNDFQKGDIAEGYSVSREKKESFPLTVTSAQKNPTAFYLCASNNGQGAESSYNSPLHFGNGTRLTVT.

With respect to this clone: The read is 3 residues too short to cover the CDR3 end, so that end is filled in from the germline J gene. The rearrangement joins TRBV5-1 to TRBJ1-5, with D perhaps TRBD1 (6 bases). Germline CDR1 reads SGHRS; CDR2 reads YFSETQ. The CDR3 extends over 14 amino acids. V was trimmed by 3 bases and J by 5 bases, leaving 12 bases between them. CDR3 DNA (partial): TGCGCCAGCAGCTCGGGGGGGGGCCATCAGCCC. The encoded protein is CASSSGGGHQP. The whole CDR3 sequence reads CASSSGGGHQPQHF.

Considering frequency, this clone is medium-sized. The CDR3 is cut off 3 residues early in the read; its end comes from the germline J gene. The rearrangement uses TRBV6-1 and TRBJ2-7, with D perhaps matching TRBD2 (7 bases). V gave up 3 bases and J gave up 1 base, with 13 bases separating them. Germline V gives CDR1 MNHNS, CDR2 SASEGT. CDR3 length equals 15 residues. Partial CDR3 DNA: TGTGCCAGCAGTGAGGAGGGGGGGCTATCCTACGAG. Translating it yields CASSEEGGLSYE. The whole CDR3 is CASSEEGGLSYEQYF.

Turning to this clone: The read terminates 3 residues before the CDR3 end, so the remaining end is supplied by the germline J gene. The genes are TRBV12-3 or TRBV12-4 and TRBJ2-5, with D possibly being TRBD2 (6 bases). V dropped 3 bases and J dropped 1 base, with 9 bases sitting between them. The CDR3 runs to 14 residues. The CDR3: CASSLAGLQETQYF. CDR3 bases read: TGTGCCAGCAGTTTGGCGGGACTCCAAGAGACC.

As regards this clone: The observed sequence ends 3 residues before the CDR3 terminus, with the missing tail filled in from the germline J gene. The chain recombines TRBV5-4 with TRBJ2-5; D possibly corresponds to TRBD1 (6 bases). Germline CDR1 SGHNT, CDR2 YYREEE (reference sequence). Trimming took 1 base from V and 7 from J, leaving 14 bases between them. This CDR3 comprises 14 residues. The DNA read from the CDR3 is TGTGCCAGCAGCTTGCCTAAACAGGGTCTGACC. It specifies CASSLPKQGLT. The entire CDR3 protein is CASSLPKQGLTQYF.

As concerns this clone: Read sequence stops 3 residues before the CDR3 end, and the germline J gene provides the missing end. The chain recombines TRBV5-4 with TRBJ1-4, with a possible D match to TRBD1 (5 bases). This CDR3 is 14 amino acids long. Germline loops: CDR1 SGHNT, CDR2 YYREEE (reference sequence). Deletions cut 0 bases from V and 7 bases from J, with 10 bases between. CDR3 sequence reads: CASSLDRTLEKLFF. Incomplete CDR3 DNA: TGTGCCAGCAGCTTGGACAGGACCCTTGAAAAA. Filled out from reference TRBV5-4 and TRBJ1-4, the complete variable domain reads ETGVTQSPTHLIKTRGQQVTLRCSSQSGHNTVSWYQQALGQGPQFIFQYYREEENGRGNFPPRFSGLQFPNYSSELNVNALELDDSALYLCASSLDRTLEKLFFGSGTQLSVL.

Concerning this clone: The observed sequence ends 3 residues before the CDR3 terminus, with the missing tail filled in from the germline J gene. The chain joins TRBV28 to TRBJ1-1, with D unclear. The CDR3 sequence is 14 residues long. The germline CDR1 and CDR2 sequences are MDHEN and SYDVKM. V was cut by 6 bases and J by 6 bases, with 17 bases left in between. The DNA read from the CDR3 is TGTGCCAGCAGCCAACTAATAGGTAGCGCTGAA. The encoded protein is CASSQLIGSAE. The full CDR3 is CASSQLIGSAEAFF.

Comments on this clone: Read sequence stops 3 residues before the CDR3 end, and the germline J gene provides the missing end. V gene TRBV6-2 or TRBV6-3 combines with J gene TRBJ1-2, with D unclear. In germline, CDR1 is MNHEY, CDR2 SVGEGT. The CDR3 runs to 13 residues. CDR3 bases read: TGTGCCAGCAGTTACACCGACGGGGATACC. Amino acid sequence: CASSYTDGDT. The CDR3 reads in full as CASSYTDGDTYTF.

Worth noting for this clone: The CDR3 end lies 3 residues beyond the end of the read and is filled in from the germline J gene. The chain has TRBV19 and TRBJ2-3; D perhaps matches TRBD1 (6 bases). Germline V gives CDR1 LNHDA, CDR2 SQIVND (reference sequence). CDR3 length: 15 residues. CDR3 in amino acids: CASSIQGHSNQPQYF. CDR3 DNA (partial): TGTGCCAGTAGTATACAGGGGCACAGCAATCAGCCG.

To note about this clone: The read gets to within 3 residues of the CDR3 end, and the germline J gene fills in the rest. The rearrangement uses TRBV20-1 and TRBJ2-5; 7 nucleotides agree with TRBD2. The CDR3 has 14 residues. The J segment lost 1 base and the V segment lost 5 bases, leaving 7 bases of the junction unmatched. CDR1 is DFQATT, CDR2 SNEGSKA, per germline (reference sequence). The CDR3 bases that were read are TGCAGTGCTCCTCCCCCTAGCGGCCAAGAGACC. Translation: CSAPPPSGQET. The full CDR3 protein is CSAPPPSGQETQYF.

Notes on this clone: The read gets to within 3 residues of the CDR3 end, and the germline J gene fills in the rest. The gene calls are TRBV28 and TRBJ2-7; the match to TRBD1 covers 10 bases. The ends lost 8 bases at V and 2 bases at J; junction bases unmatched: 3. The CDR3 has 13 amino acids. Per the germline V gene, CDR1 is MDHEN and CDR2 is SYDVKM. The CDR3 spells CASGQGGTYEQYF. The sequenced part of the CDR3 DNA is TGTGCCAGCGGACAGGGGGGAACCTACGAG.

Comment on this clone: The CDR3 end falls 3 residues outside the read, so it is completed with the germline J gene. The gene calls are TRBV10-3 and TRBJ1-4, with a weak D call TRBD1 (5 bases). Germline lookup yields CDR1 ENHRY and CDR2 SYGVKD. The CDR3 contains 13 residues. This CDR3 reads CAISQGVGSPLFF. CDR3 DNA, as far as it was read: TGTGCCATCAGCCAGGGTGTTGGTTCACCA.

Frequency places this clone as medium-sized. The missing CDR3 end, 3 residues past where the read stops, is filled in from the germline J gene. The V gene is TRBV23-1, the J gene TRBJ2-3, with D tentatively TRBD1 (6 bases). TRBV23-1 is annotated as an ORF whose role is uncertain. Trimming took 2 bases from V and 3 from J, leaving 9 bases between them. This CDR3 has 14 amino acids. The CDR3 is CASSQEQGTDTQYF. Incomplete CDR3 DNA: TGCGCCAGCAGTCAAGAACAGGGAACAGATACG.

Of note for this clone: The read gets to within 3 residues of the CDR3 end, and the germline J gene fills in the rest. The rearrangement joins TRBV14 to TRBJ2-7; 11 bases agree with TRBD2. Trimming took 4 bases from V and 2 from J; bases not matched to a gene: 4. CDR3 size: 15 residues. Looked up from germline, CDR1 is SGHDN and CDR2 is FVKESK. CDR3 DNA (partial): TGTGCCAGCAGCCTAGCGGGGGGGCAGGCCTACGAG. It yields the protein CASSLAGGQAYE. The entire CDR3 protein reads CASSLAGGQAYEQYF. The entire variable domain, with the rest obtained from reference TRBV14 and TRBJ2-7, is as follows: EAGVTQFPSHSVIEKGQTVTLRCDPISGHDNLYWYRRVMGKEIKFLLHFVKESKQDESGMPNNRFLAERTGGTYSTLKVQPAELEDSGVYFCASSLAGGQAYEQYFGPGTRLTVT.

On this clone: Read data end 3 residues before the CDR3 end; the end is taken from the germline J gene. The chain recombines TRBV5-4 with TRBJ1-2, with 8 bases matching TRBD1. The trim removed 5 bases at V and 3 bases at J, leaving 9 bases unmatched. CDR1 is SGHNT, CDR2 YYREEE, per germline (reference sequence). This CDR3 is 15 amino acids long. CDR3 amino acids: CASSSRAGGDYGYTF. CDR3 bases read: TGTGCCAGCAGTTCACGGGCAGGGGGCGACTATGGC.

Note on this clone: The CDR3 end lies 3 residues beyond the end of the read and is filled in from the germline J gene. The J gene is TRBJ1-2, the V gene TRBV6-2 or TRBV6-3; no reliable D call. The length of the CDR3 is 11 residues. The germline V gene has CDR1 MNHEY and CDR2 SVGEGT. The germline V and J ends were trimmed by 6 bases and 4 bases, with 6 bases remaining between them. CDR3 DNA, as far as it was read: TGTGCCAGCAGACAGTCCTATGGC. Translation gives CASRQSYG. The CDR3 as a whole reads CASRQSYGYTF.

On this clone itself: The CDR3 goes on 3 residues after the read ends, and that part is filled in from the germline J gene. The rearrangement links TRBV19 to TRBJ1-5; 9 nucleotides agree with TRBD1. CDR3 length: 13 amino acids. Germline V gene lookup returns CDR1 LNHDA and CDR2 SQIVND (reference sequence). The ends lost 5 bases at V and 6 bases at J; junction bases unmatched: 2. CDR3 residues: CASSQQGAQPQHF. Incomplete CDR3 DNA: TGTGCCAGTAGTCAACAGGGGGCTCAGCCC.

The CDR3 here is CSVDGLASGNLWGTQYF. The CDR3 bases that were read are TGCAGCGTTGACGGGTTAGCTAGCGGTAACCTCTGGGGGACC. The rearrangement joins TRBV29-1 to TRBJ2-5, with 7 nucleotides matching TRBD2. The read gets to within 3 residues of the CDR3 end, and the germline J gene fills in the rest. Germline V CDR1 and CDR2: SQVTM, ANQGSEA. The length of the CDR3 is 17 residues. Losses at the gene ends were 3 bases for V and 7 bases for J; bases not matched to a gene: 20.

The CDR3 bases that were read are TGCAGCGTTGAAGGGGGAGGTTTGACAGGACGCGAGTATGGC. Translating gives CSVEGGGLTGREYG. From start to end, the CDR3 is CSVEGGGLTGREYGYTF. The V call is TRBV29-1, the J call TRBJ1-2; perhaps TRBD1 as D (6 bases). The read halts 3 residues ahead of the CDR3 end, with the missing end drawn from the germline J gene. The CDR3 loop spans 17 amino acids. Deletions cut 1 base from V and 5 bases from J, with 23 bases between. Germline loops: CDR1 SQVTM, CDR2 ANQGSEA. Supplemented by reference TRBV29-1 and TRBJ1-2, the full variable domain reads SAVISQKPSRDICQRGTSLTIQCQVDSQVTMMFWYRQQPGQSLTLIATANQGSEATYESGFVIDKFPISRPNLTFSTLTVSNMSPEDSSIYLCSVEGGGLTGREYGYTFGSGTRLTVV.

Considering frequency, this clone is medium-sized. Read data end 3 residues before the CDR3 end; the end is taken from the germline J gene. The chain recombines TRBV7-2 with TRBJ1-6; 7 bases fit TRBD1. The junction had 6 bases not matched to a gene; V was cut back by 0 bases and J by 7 bases. The germline CDR1 and CDR2 sequences are SGHTA and FQGNSA. This CDR3 has 16 residues. The CDR3 spells CASSLAVGGLNSPLHF. The part of the CDR3 DNA that was read is TGTGCCAGCAGCTTAGCCGTAGGGGGCCTAAATTCACCC.

As concerns this clone: Read sequence stops 3 residues before the CDR3 end, and the germline J gene provides the missing end. This chain uses TRBV18 with TRBJ2-7, with D tentatively TRBD1 (5 bases). V shed 3 bases and J shed 5 bases, with 14 bases lying between them. The CDR3 contains 14 residues. Germline loops: CDR1 KGHSH, CDR2 LQKENI. CDR3 region: CASSPNSGWDEQYF. Incomplete CDR3 DNA: TGTGCCAGCTCACCGAACTCAGGGTGGGACGAG.

Note on this clone: Sequencing ends 3 residues short of the CDR3 end; the germline J gene provides the rest. This sequence joins TRBV2 and TRBJ1-6, with D unclear. The ends were cut back, 3 bases at V and 10 bases at J, with 13 bases in the middle. Germline V gives CDR1 SNHLY, CDR2 FYNNEI. This CDR3 region has 14 residues. The covered CDR3 bases are TGTGCCAGCAGTGATCCAAGTTTTCGGTCACCC. Protein sequence: CASSDPSFRSP. The entire CDR3 sequence reads CASSDPSFRSPLHF.